These 8 T cell receptor beta chains came from one sample sequenced in a study of cytomegalovirus exposure and HLA in healthy donors. It was with 60 Vbeta and 13 Jbeta primers that the PCR ran. Produced via immunoSEQ multiplex PCR; TCRdb's table is partial and in-frame only. The sample carries about 55,000 clones, approximately 80% recorded once. Sequencing was performed on PBMCs. These receptors all come from a female donor in good health and CMV-seronegative.

Details on this clone: An end of the junction does not agree with germline; a read error may underlie this. V and J are TRBV5-1 and TRBJ1-6, with D maybe TRBD1 (5 bases). Germline values: CDR1 SGHRS, CDR2 YFSETQ. The CDR3 loop spans 15 amino acids. DNA for the CDR3: TGCGCCAGCAGATTGGACCTAGGGGTCAAATCACCCCTCCACTTT. It translates to CASRLDLGVKSPLHF.

In this sample, this clone turned up once. The chain employs TRBV27 and TRBJ2-1, with TRBD2 matching over 7 bases. V shed 4 bases and J 7 bases; nucleotides not matched to a gene: 7. The CDR3 contains 14 residues. In germline, CDR1 is MNHEY, CDR2 SMNVEV (reference sequence). The CDR3 nucleotides are TGTGCCAGCAGTTGGGGGGGAAGCACTAATGAGCAGTTCTTC. This translates into CASSWGGSTNEQFF.

This sequence joins TRBV7-9 and TRBJ2-5, with a tentative D call TRBD2 (5 bases). The DNA end favors TRBJ2-7, so the J call may be wrong. The CDR3 length is 14 residues. Germline loops: CDR1 SEHNR, CDR2 FQNEAQ (reference sequence). The DNA for the CDR3 is TGTGCCAGCAGCTCCCCCGGGGTGTTGGGCGAGCAGTACTTC. Protein: CASSSPGVLGEQYF.

J is TRBJ1-1 and V is TRBV5-4; maybe TRBD1 (5 bases). The CDR3 contains 15 residues. V was trimmed by 4 bases and J by 1 base, leaving 14 bases between them. The germline V gene has CDR1 SGHNT and CDR2 YYREEE (reference sequence). In DNA form, the CDR3 reads TGTGCCAGCAGCCGCGAGGCGGGGGAGAACACTGAAGCTTTCTTT. Translated, it gives CASSREAGENTEAFF.

This chain joins TRBV2 and TRBJ1-1; D ambiguous. CDR3 length: 14 amino acids. Germline V gives CDR1 SNHLY, CDR2 FYNNEI. The V and J ends lost 0 bases and 1 base respectively, with 6 bases between them. CDR3 DNA sequence: TGTGCCAGCAGTGAAGCGCGTCGGAACACTGAAGCTTTCTTT. It codes for CASSEARRNTEAFF.

The V gene is TRBV7-8, the J gene TRBJ1-2; tentatively, D is TRBD1 (6 bases). Germline V gene data show CDR1 as SGHVS and CDR2 as FQNEAQ. This CDR3 contains 17 residues. Trimming shortened V by 5 bases and J by 5 bases, and 24 bases separated the two germline ends. Here the CDR3 reads CASSQRLQGLSSYGYTF. Written as DNA, the CDR3 is TGTGCCAGCAGCCAGAGATTGCAGGGGCTTTCTTCTTATGGCTACACCTTC.

The chain carries TRBV5-1 and TRBJ2-1; 14 bases map to TRBD2. The germline V gene has CDR1 SGHRS and CDR2 YFSETQ. CDR3 size: 15 residues. J gave up 9 bases and V 4 bases, and 6 bases lay outside the gene matches. Here the CDR3 reads CASSPGTSGGSEQFF. The CDR3 region has the DNA TGCGCCAGCAGCCCCGGGACTAGCGGGGGAAGTGAGCAGTTCTTC.

In its sample, this clone was seen a few times. V is TRBV5-4 and J is TRBJ2-5; 13 nucleotides line up with TRBD2. This CDR3 is 15 amino acids long. V shed 4 bases and J 5 bases; nucleotides not matched to a gene: 5. Germline loops: CDR1 SGHNT, CDR2 YYREEE (reference sequence). CDR3 amino acids: CASSTRTSGGETQYF. The CDR3 DNA sequence: TGTGCCAGCAGCACCCGGACTAGCGGGGGCGAGACCCAGTACTTC.